The 13 T cell receptor beta chains in this list originate from one sample, sequenced in a study of cytomegalovirus exposure and HLA in healthy donors. This PCR relied on a set of 60 Vbeta primers and 13 Jbeta primers. The table came from immunoSEQ multiplex PCR; TCRdb's copy has only in-frame clones and leaves some out. This sample yields under 250,000 clones, of which around 76% are seen a single time; under 0.8% belongs to the top ten. The source material was PBMCs. These receptors came from a man between 18 and 35 years old in good health and CMV-seronegative.

The rearrangement uses TRBV7-9 and TRBJ1-2; 10 positions match TRBD1. The CDR3 is 15 amino acids. Germline V gene data show CDR1 as SEHNR and CDR2 as FQNEAQ (reference sequence). J gave up 4 bases and V 5 bases, and 7 bases lay outside the gene matches. The CDR3 is CASSPTGGSGYGYTF. For the CDR3, the DNA is TGTGCCAGCAGCCCGACAGGGGGCTCGGGCTATGGCTACACCTTC. Complete variable domain (other parts from reference TRBV7-9 and TRBJ1-2): DTGVSQNPRHKITKRGQNVTFRCDPISEHNRLYWYRQTLGQGPEFLTYFQNEAQLEKSRLLSDRFSAERPKGSFSTLEIQRTEQGDSAMYLCASSPTGGSGYGYTFGSGTRLTVV.

The CDR3 DNA reads TGTGCCAGCAGCCTTGGAGGGAGAGATCAGCCCCAGCATTTT. Its translation is CASSLGGRDQPQHF. The V call is TRBV5-8, the J call TRBJ1-5; D ambiguous. The CDR3 length is 14 residues. Trimming cost V 4 bases and J 5 bases, with 13 bases left between them. Germline loops: CDR1 SGHTS, CDR2 YDEGEE.

The J gene is TRBJ1-1, the V gene TRBV2; D is unresolved. The CDR3 runs 14 residues. The germline V gene encodes CDR1 SNHLY and CDR2 FYNNEI. Trimming took 7 bases from V and 1 from J, leaving 13 bases between them. The CDR3, as DNA: TGTGCCAGCACCCGTGCTCGGGGGAACACTGAAGCTTTCTTT. Amino acid sequence: CASTRARGNTEAFF.

The rearrangement links TRBV27 to TRBJ1-6, with D maybe TRBD1 (5 bases). Germline V CDR1 and CDR2: MNHEY, SMNVEV (reference sequence). With 9 bases removed from V and 6 bases from J, the gap between germline ends came to 30 bases. The length of the CDR3 is 19 residues. The CDR3 loop is CARKKTTSFRRDCNSPLHF. CDR3 nucleotides: TGTGCCAGGAAAAAAACTACGTCATTCCGCCGGGACTGTAATTCACCCCTCCACTTT.

This clone was observed once. The chain has TRBV15 and TRBJ2-2, with D maybe TRBD2 (6 bases). With 3 bases removed from V and 7 bases from J, the gap between germline ends came to 18 bases. The CDR3 contains 16 residues. Germline lookup yields CDR1 LNHNV and CDR2 YYDKDF (reference sequence). CDR3 DNA: TGTGCCACCAGCAGGGCGGGATCAGGGACGGTCGGGGAGCTGTTTTTT. Translation gives CATSRAGSGTVGELFF.

Only a few counts were recorded for this clone. V is TRBV2 and J is TRBJ2-1; 7 bases fit TRBD2. Unmatched junction bases numbered 8, after V lost 1 base and J lost 8 bases. Germline lookup yields CDR1 SNHLY and CDR2 FYNNEI. The CDR3 loop spans 15 amino acids. The CDR3 is CASSEGLAARDEQFF. In DNA, the CDR3 is TGTGCCAGCAGTGAAGGTCTAGCGGCGAGGGATGAGCAGTTCTTC.

The chain uses TRBV6-1 and TRBJ2-1; 10 bases agree with TRBD2. The CDR3 has 15 residues. V lost 1 base and J lost 8; bases outside the gene matches: 5. The germline gives CDR1 MNHNS, CDR2 SASEGT. CDR3 nucleotide sequence: TGTGCCAGCAGTGAAGTCCCTAGCGGGAGCCATGAGCAGTTCTTC. The encoded protein is CASSEVPSGSHEQFF.

The chain carries TRBV27 and TRBJ2-1; 14 bases are a match to TRBD2. Unmatched junction bases numbered 3, after V lost 5 bases and J lost 6 bases. CDR1 is MNHEY and CDR2 is SMNVEV in the germline V gene (reference sequence). The CDR3 covers 15 residues. In nucleotides, the CDR3 is TGTGCCAGCAGTCCCGGGACTAGCGGGAGCAATGAGCAGTTCTTC. This encodes CASSPGTSGSNEQFF.

The chain is built from TRBV15 and TRBJ2-7; possible D gene TRBD2, 5 bases. Trimming pared 5 bases from V and 1 base from J, leaving 12 bases between. The CDR3 is made up of 14 amino acids. Looked up from germline, CDR1 is LNHNV and CDR2 is YYDKDF (reference sequence). CDR3 sequence (DNA): TGTGCCACCAGCTTAGGAGGTAATTCCTACGAGCAGTACTTC. It codes for CATSLGGNSYEQYF.

The chain uses TRBV27 and TRBJ2-1; TRBD2 agrees at 7 bases. Germline-derived CDR1 and CDR2 are MNHEY and SMNVEV (reference sequence). This CDR3 has 13 amino acids. The ends lost 6 bases at V and 16 bases at J; junction bases unmatched: 15. In DNA form, the CDR3 reads TGTGCCAGCAGAGATCGGGGGGATCTAGAGGGCTTCTTC. As protein: CASRDRGDLEGFF.

The CDR3 is CASSGQGVPYEQYF. CDR3 bases: TGCGCCTCGTCGGGACAGGGGGTCCCCTACGAGCAGTACTTC. The chain has TRBV5-1 and TRBJ2-7; 11 nucleotides agree with TRBD1. V dropped 10 bases and J dropped 2; count of bases not matched to a gene: 8. The CDR3 is 14 residues long. Germline values: CDR1 SGHRS, CDR2 YFSETQ. The full variable domain, with the rest looked up from reference TRBV5-1 and TRBJ2-7, is KAGVTQTPRYLIKTRGQQVTLSCSPISGHRSVSWYQQTPGQGLQFLFEYFSETQRNKGNFPGRFSGRQFSNSRSEMNVSTLELGDSALYLCASSGQGVPYEQYFGPGTRLTVT.

This clone was picked up one time. The chain links TRBV9 to TRBJ1-3; D gene unclear. Germline V gene lookup returns CDR1 SGDLS and CDR2 YYNGEE. V was trimmed by 0 bases and J by 5 bases, leaving 6 bases between them. This CDR3 contains 13 residues. CDR3 loop: CASSVGTRNTIYF. The DNA for the CDR3 is TGTGCCAGCAGCGTAGGAACTAGAAACACCATATATTTT. The whole variable domain, remainder taken from reference TRBV9 and TRBJ1-3, is DSGVTQTPKHLITATGQRVTLRCSPRSGDLSVYWYQQSLDQGLQFLIQYYNGEERAKGNILERFSAQQFPDLHSELNLSSLELGDSALYFCASSVGTRNTIYFGEGSWLTVV.

The table lists this clone with a few counts. V is TRBV13 and J is TRBJ1-1, with a tentative D call TRBD1 (5 bases). Germline lookup yields CDR1 PRHDT and CDR2 FYEKMQ (reference sequence). V lost 5 bases and J lost 11, with 18 bases in between. This CDR3 contains 13 residues. The CDR3 DNA sequence: TGTGCCAGCAGCCTACTGCAGACAGAACGGGCTTTCTTT. This gives the protein CASSLLQTERAFF. The full variable domain, completed using reference TRBV13 and TRBJ1-1, is AAGVIQSPRHLIKEKRETATLKCYPIPRHDTVYWYQQGPGQDPQFLISFYEKMQSDKGSIPDRFSAQQFSDYHSELNMSSLELGDSALYFCASSLLQTERAFFGQGTRLTVV.